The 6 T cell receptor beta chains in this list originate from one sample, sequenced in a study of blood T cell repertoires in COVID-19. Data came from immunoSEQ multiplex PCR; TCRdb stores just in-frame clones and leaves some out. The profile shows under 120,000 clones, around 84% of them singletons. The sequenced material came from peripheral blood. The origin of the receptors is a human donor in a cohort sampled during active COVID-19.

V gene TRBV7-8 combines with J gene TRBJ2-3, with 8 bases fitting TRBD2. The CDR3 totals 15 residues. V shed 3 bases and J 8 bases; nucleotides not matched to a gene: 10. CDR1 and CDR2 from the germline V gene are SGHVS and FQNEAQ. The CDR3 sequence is CASSLLRGGSGTQYF. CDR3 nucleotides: TGTGCCAGCAGCTTGCTTCGGGGGGGGTCAGGTACGCAGTATTTT.

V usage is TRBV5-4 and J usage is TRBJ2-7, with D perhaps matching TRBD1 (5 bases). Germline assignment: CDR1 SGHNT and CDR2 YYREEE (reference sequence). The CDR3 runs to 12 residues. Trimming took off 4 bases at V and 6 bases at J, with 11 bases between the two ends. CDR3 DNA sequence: TGTGCCAGCAGCCCAGATCAGGGCGAGCAGTACTTC. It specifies CASSPDQGEQYF.

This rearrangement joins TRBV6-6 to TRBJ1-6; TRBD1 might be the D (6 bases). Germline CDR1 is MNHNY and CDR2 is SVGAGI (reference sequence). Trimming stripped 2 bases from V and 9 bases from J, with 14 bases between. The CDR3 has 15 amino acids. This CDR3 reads CASSYGRGGGSPLHF. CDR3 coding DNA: TGTGCCAGCAGTTACGGCAGGGGAGGGGGTTCACCCCTCCACTTT.

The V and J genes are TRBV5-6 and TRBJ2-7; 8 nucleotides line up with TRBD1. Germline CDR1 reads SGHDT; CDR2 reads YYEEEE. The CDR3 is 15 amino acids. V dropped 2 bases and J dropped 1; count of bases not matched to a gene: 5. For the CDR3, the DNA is TGTGCCAGCAGCTTCCGGGACAGGATTTCCTACGAGCAGTACTTC. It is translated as CASSFRDRISYEQYF.

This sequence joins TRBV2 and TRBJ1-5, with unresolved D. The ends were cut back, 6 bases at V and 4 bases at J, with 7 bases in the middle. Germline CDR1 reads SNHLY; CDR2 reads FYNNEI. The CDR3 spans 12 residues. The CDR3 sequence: CASSPLNQPQHF. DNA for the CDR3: TGTGCCAGCAGCCCCCTAAATCAGCCCCAGCATTTT.

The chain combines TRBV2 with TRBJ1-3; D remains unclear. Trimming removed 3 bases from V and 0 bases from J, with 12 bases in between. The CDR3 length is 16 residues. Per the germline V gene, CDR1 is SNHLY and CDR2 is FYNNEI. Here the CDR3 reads CASSDVRESSGNTIYF. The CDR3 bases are TGTGCCAGCAGTGATGTAAGAGAGAGCTCTGGAAACACCATATATTTT.